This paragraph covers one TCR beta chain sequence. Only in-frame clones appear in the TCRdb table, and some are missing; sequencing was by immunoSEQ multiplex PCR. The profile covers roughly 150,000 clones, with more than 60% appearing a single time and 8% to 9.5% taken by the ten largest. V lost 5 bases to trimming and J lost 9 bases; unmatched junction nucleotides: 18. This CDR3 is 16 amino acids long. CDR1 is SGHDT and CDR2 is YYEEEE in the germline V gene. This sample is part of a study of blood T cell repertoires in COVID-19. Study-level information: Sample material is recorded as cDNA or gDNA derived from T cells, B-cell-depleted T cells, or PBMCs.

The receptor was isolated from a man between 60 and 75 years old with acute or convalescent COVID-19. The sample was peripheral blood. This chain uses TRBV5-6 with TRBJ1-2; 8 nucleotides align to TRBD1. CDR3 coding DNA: TGTGCCAGCAGTCCCTTTCCCGGACAGGGAAATCTGCGCTACACCTTC. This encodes CASSPFPGQGNLRYTF.